The T cell receptor (beta chain) under discussion was sequenced for a study of T cells of healthy individuals. TCRdb reanalysed the 5' RACE reads using MiXCR and keeps one entry per CDR3 protein. Counted here are 60,000 to 70,000 distinct CDR3 sequences, roughly 16% occurring once; the ten biggest clones make up 4% to 5%. Germline V lookup: CDR1 SNHLY, CDR2 FYNNEI. The CDR3 has 14 residues. After removal of 4 bases from V and 3 bases from J, the junction contained 5 bases not matched to a gene. This TCR was sampled from a human donor in good health. This chain links TRBV2 with TRBJ1-1; the match to TRBD1 covers 7 bases. This chain's CDR3 is CASSGQGGHTEAFF. CDR3 bases: TGTGCCAGCAGTGGACAGGGAGGTCACACTGAAGCTTTCTTT.